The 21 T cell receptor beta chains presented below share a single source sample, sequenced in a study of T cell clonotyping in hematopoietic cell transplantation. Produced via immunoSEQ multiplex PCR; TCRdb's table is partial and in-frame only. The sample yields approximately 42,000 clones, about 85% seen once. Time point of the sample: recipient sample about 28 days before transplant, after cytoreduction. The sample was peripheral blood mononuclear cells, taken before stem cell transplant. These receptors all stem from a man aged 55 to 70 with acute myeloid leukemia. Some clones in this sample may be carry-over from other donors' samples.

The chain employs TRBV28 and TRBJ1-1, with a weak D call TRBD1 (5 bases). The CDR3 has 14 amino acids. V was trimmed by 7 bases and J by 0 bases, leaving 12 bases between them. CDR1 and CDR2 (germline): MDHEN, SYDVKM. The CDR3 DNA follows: TGTGCCAGCAACAGGCAGCCAATGAACACTGAAGCTTTCTTT. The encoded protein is CASNRQPMNTEAFF.

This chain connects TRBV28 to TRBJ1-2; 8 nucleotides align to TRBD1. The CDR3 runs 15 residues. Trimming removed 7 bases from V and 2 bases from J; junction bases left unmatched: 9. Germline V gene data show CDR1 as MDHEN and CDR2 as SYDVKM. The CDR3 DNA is TGTGCCAGCAATACTCAGGGGGCGGCGAACTATGGCTACACCTTC. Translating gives CASNTQGAANYGYTF.

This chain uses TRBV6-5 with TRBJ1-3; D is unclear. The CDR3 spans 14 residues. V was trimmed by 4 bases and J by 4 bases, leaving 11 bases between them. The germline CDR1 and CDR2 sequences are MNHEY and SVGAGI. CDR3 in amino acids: CASSSGGRGNTIYF. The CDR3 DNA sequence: TGTGCCAGCAGTTCCGGAGGACGGGGAAACACCATATATTTT.

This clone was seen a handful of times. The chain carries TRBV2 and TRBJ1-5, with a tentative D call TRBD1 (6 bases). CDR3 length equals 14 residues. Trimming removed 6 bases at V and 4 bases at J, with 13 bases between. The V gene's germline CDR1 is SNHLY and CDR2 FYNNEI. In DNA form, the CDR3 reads TGTGCCAGCAGAGGGGGGGGCTGGAATCAGCCCCAGCATTTT. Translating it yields CASRGGGWNQPQHF.

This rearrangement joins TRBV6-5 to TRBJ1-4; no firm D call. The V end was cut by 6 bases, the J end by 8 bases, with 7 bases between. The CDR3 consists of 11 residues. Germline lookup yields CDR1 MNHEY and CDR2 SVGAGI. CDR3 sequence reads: CASRRGEKLFF. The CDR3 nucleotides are TGTGCCAGCAGGAGAGGGGAAAAACTGTTTTTT.

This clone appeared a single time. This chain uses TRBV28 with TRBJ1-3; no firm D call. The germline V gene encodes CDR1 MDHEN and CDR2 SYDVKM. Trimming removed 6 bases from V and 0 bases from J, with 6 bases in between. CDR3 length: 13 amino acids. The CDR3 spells CASSQLSGNTIYF. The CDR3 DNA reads TGTGCCAGCAGCCAACTCTCTGGAAACACCATATATTTT.

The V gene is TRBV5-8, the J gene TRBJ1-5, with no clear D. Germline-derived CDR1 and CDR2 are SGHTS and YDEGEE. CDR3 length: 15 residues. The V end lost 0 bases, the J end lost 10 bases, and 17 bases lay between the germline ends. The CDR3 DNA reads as TGTGCCAGCAGCTTGGTGGGTGCGGCTCACGGACCCCAGCATTTT. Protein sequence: CASSLVGAAHGPQHF.

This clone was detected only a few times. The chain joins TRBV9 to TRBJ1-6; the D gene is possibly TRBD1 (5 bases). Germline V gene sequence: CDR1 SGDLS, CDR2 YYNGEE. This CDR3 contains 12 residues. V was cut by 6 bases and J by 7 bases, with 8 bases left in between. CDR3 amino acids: CASTQGNSPLHF. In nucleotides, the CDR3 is TGTGCCAGCACCCAGGGCAATTCACCCCTCCACTTT.

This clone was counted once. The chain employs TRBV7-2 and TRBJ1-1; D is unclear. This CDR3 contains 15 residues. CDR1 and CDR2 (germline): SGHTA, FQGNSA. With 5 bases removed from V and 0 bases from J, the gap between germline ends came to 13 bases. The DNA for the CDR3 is TGTGCCAGCAGCCTGAGCCCCAGTATGAACACTGAAGCTTTCTTT. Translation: CASSLSPSMNTEAFF. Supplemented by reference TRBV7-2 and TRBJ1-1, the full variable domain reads GAGVSQSPSNKVTEKGKDVELRCDPISGHTALYWYRQSLGQGLEFLIYFQGNSAPDKSGLPSDRFSAERTGGSVSTLTIQRTQQEDSAVYLCASSLSPSMNTEAFFGQGTRLTVV.

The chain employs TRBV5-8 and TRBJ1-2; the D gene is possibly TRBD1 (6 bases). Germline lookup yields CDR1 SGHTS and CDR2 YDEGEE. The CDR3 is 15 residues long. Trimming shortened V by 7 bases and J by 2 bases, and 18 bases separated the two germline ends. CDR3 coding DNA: TGTGCCAGCCCCGGATACAGGGAAGGAAACTATGGCTACACCTTC. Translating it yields CASPGYREGNYGYTF.

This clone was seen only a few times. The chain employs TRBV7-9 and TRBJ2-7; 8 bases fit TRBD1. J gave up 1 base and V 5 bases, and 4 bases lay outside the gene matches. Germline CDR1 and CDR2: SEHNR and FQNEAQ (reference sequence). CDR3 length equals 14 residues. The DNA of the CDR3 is TGTGCCAGCAGCAGGAGGACAGGGTCCTACGAGCAGTACTTC. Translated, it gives CASSRRTGSYEQYF.

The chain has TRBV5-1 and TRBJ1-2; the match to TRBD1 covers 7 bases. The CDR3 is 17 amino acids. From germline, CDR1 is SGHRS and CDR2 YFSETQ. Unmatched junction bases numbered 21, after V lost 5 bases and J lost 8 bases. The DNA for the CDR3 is TGCGCCAGCAGGCCGGGACAGCTTCCAGGAGGGATCTACGGCTACACCTTC. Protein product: CASRPGQLPGGIYGYTF.

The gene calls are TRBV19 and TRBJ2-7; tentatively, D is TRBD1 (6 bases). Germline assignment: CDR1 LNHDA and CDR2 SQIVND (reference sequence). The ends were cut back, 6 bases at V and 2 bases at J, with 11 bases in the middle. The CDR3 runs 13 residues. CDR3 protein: CASRRQDAYEQYF. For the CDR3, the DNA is TGTGCCAGTAGGAGACAGGACGCCTACGAGCAGTACTTC.

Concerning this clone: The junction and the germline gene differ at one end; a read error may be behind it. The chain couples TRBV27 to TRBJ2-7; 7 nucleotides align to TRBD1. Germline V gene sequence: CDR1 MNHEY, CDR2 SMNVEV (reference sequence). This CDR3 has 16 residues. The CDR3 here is CASSPGSGTDVYEQYF. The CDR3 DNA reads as TGTGCCAGCAGTCCGGGCTCCGGGACAGACGTCTACGAGCAGTACTTT.

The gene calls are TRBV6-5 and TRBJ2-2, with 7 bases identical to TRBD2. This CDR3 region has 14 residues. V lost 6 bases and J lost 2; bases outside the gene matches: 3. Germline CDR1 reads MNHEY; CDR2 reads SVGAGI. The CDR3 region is CASSRDYNTGELFF. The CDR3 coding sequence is TGTGCCAGCAGCCGGGACTATAACACCGGGGAGCTGTTTTTT.

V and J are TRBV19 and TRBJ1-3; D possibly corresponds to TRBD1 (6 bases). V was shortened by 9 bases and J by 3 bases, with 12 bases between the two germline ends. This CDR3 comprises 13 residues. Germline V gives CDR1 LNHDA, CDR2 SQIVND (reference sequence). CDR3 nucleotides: TGTGCCAGCTCAACAGGGTATGGAAACACCATATATTTT. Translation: CASSTGYGNTIYF.

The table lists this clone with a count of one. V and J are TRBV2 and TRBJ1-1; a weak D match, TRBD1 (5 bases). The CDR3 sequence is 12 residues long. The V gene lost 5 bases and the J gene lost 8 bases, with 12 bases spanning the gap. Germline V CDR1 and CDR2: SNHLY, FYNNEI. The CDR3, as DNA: TGTGCCAGCAGTATGCAGGGTGCAGAAGCTTTCTTT. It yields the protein CASSMQGAEAFF.

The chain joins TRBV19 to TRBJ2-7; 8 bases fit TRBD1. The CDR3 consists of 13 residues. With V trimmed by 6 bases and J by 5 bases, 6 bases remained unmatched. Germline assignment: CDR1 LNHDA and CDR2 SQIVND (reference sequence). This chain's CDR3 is CASSQTGADEQYF. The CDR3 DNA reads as TGTGCCAGTAGCCAGACAGGGGCGGACGAGCAGTACTTC.

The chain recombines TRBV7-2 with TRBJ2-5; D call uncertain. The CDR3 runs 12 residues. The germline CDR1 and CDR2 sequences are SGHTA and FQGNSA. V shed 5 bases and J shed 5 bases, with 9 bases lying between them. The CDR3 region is CASSPTGETQYF. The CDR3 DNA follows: TGTGCCAGCAGCCCAACCGGGGAGACCCAGTACTTC.

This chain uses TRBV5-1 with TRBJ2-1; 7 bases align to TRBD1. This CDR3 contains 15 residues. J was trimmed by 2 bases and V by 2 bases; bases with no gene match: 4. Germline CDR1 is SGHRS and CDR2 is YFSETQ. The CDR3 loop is CASSLGQGAYNEQFF. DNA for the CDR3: TGCGCCAGCAGCTTAGGGCAGGGGGCCTACAATGAGCAGTTCTTC.

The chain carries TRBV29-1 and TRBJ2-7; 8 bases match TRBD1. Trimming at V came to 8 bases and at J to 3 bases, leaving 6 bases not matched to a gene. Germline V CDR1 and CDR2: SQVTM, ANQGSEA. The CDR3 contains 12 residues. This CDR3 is CSTTTGDYEQYF. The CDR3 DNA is TGCAGCACCACGACAGGGGACTACGAGCAGTACTTC.